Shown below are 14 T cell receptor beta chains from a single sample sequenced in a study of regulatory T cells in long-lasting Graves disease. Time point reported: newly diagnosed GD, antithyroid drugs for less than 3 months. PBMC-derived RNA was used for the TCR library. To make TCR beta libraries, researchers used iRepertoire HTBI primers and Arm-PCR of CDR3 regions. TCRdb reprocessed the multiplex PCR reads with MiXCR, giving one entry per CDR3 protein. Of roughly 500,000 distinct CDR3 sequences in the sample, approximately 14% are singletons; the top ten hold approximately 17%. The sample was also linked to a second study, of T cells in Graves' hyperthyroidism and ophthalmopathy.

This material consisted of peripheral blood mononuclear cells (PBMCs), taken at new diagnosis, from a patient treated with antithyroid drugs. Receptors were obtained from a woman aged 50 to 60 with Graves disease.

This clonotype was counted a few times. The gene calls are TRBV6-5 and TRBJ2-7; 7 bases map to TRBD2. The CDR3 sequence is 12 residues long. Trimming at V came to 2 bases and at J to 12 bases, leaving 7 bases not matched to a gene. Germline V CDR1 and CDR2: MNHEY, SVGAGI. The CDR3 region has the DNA TGTGCCAGCAGTTACGACGGCGGGAGTACGTACTTC. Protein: CASSYDGGSTYF.

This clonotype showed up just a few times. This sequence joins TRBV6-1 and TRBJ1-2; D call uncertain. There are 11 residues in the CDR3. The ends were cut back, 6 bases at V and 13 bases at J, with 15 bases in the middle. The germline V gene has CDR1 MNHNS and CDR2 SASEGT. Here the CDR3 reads CASSQGPFCTF. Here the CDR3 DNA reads TGTGCCAGCAGCCAAGGACCTTTTTGCACCTTC.

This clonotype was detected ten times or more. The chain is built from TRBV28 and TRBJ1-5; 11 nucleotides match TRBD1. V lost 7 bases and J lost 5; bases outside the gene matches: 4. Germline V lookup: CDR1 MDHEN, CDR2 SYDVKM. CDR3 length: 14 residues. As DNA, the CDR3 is TGTGCCAGCAAGGACAGGGGGCTTCATCAGCCCCAGCATTTT. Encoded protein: CASKDRGLHQPQHF.

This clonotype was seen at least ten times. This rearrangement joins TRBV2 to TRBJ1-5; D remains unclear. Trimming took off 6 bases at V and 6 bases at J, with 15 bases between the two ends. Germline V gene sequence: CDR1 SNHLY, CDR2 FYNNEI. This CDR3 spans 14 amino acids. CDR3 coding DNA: TGTGCCAGCAGGAGGATGGGGTCGGGTCAGCCCCAGCATTTT. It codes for CASRRMGSGQPQHF.

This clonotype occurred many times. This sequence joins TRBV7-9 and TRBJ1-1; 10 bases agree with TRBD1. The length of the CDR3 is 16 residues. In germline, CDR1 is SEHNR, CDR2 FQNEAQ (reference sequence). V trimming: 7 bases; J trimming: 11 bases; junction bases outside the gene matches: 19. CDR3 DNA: TGTGCCAGCACCCTCGGCGAGACAGGGGGCATGGTGGGGGCTTTCTTT. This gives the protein CASTLGETGGMVGAFF.

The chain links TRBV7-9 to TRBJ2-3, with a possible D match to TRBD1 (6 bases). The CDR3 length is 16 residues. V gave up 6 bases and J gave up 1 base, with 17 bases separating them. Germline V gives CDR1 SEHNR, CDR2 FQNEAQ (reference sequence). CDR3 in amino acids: CASRPNGGGRTDTQYF. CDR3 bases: TGTGCCAGCAGGCCAAATGGGGGCGGGCGCACAGATACGCAGTATTTT.

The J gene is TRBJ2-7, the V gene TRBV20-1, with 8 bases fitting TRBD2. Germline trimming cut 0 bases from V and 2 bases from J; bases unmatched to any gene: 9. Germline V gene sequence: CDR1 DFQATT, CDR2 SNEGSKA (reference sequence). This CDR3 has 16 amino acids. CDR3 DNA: TGCAGTGCTAGAGACCTCCGACTAGCGATAACCTACGAGCAGTACTTC. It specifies CSARDLRLAITYEQYF.

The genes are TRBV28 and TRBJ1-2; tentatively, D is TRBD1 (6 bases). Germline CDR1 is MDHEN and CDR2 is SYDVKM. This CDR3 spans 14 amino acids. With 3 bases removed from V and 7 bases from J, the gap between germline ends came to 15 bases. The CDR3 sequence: CASSLFGGRGGYTF. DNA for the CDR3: TGTGCCAGCAGTTTGTTTGGGGGGCGCGGTGGCTACACCTTC.

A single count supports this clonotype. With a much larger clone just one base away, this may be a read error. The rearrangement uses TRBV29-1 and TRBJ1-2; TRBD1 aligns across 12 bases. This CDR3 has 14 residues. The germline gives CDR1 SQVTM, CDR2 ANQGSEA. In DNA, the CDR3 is TGCAGCGCTGAAGAGGGACAGGGGGCGTGGGGCTACACCTTC. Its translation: CSAEEGQGAWGYTF.

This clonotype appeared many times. CDR3 sequence (DNA): TGTGCCAGCAGAACAGGGGGGGAGACCCAGTACTTC. Amino acid sequence: CASRTGGETQYF. The rearrangement uses TRBV6-2 or TRBV6-3 and TRBJ2-5, with TRBD1 matching over 8 bases. J was trimmed by 5 bases and V by 6 bases; bases with no gene match: 2. This CDR3 has 12 amino acids. In germline, CDR1 is MNHEY, CDR2 SVGEGT.

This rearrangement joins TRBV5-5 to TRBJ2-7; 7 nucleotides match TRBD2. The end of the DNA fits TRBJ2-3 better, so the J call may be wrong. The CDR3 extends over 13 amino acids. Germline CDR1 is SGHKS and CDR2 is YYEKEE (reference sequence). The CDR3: CASRPAGTATQYF. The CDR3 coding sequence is TGTGCCAGCAGACCAGCGGGAACGGCTACGCAGTATTTT.

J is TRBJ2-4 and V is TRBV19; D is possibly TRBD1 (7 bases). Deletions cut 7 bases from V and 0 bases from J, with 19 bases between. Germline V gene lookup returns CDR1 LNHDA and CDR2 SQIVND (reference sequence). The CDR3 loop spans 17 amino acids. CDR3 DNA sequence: TGTGCCAGTATCGGAAGGGCAGGGGGGCTAGCCAAAAACATTCAGTACTTC. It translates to CASIGRAGGLAKNIQYF.

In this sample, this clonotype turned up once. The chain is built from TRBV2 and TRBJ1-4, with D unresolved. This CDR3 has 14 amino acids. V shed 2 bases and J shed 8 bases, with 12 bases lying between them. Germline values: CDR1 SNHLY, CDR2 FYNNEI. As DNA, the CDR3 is TGTGCCAGCAGTGAATTGGTTGGGTTCGAAAAACTGTTTTTT. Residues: CASSELVGFEKLFF.

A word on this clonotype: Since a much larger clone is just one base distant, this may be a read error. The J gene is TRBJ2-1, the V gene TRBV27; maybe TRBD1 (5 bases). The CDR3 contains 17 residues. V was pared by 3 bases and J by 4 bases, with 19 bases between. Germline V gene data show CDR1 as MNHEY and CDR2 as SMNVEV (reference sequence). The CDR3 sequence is CASSFTQGAEGYNEQFF. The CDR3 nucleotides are TGTGCCAGCAGTTTTACGCAGGGTGCCGAAGGTTACAATGAGCAGTTCTTC.